This TCR beta chain originates from a study of identical twins. A universal primer site arose from template switching, and cDNA bore unique molecular identifiers. TCRdb re-analysed the 5' RACE reads in MiXCR, keeping a single row per CDR3 protein. This repertoire shows 420,000 or so distinct CDR3 sequences, around a sixth found once; its top ten account for about 12%. General study findings and limits: The presence of invariant MAIT and iNKT cells could partly confound analyses of zero-insertion sequences. There was an excess of low generation probability in the out-of-frame alpha sequences that twins shared.

In regard to this clonotype: Its antigen is not known. This could be a read error, since a much larger clone is one nucleotide away.

The source of this sequence is a man in his forties or fifties in good health. The sequencing sample was made of naive T cells sorted from blood.

CDR3 nucleotide sequence: TGTGCCTGCAGTTACTCTCGCGGGAGGGCCGGTGAGCAGTTCTTC. Translation: CACSYSRGRAGEQFF. This sequence joins TRBV6-5 and TRBJ2-1; 9 bases line up with TRBD2. CDR1 and CDR2 from the germline V gene are MNHEY and SVGAGI. The CDR3 runs to 15 residues.